This TCR beta chain was documented in a study of blood T cells in healthy people across ages (dated by TCRdb to the mid-2010s). Regarding the research as a whole: In model experiments, roughly one uniquely barcoded TCR beta cDNA molecule per two T cells was captured by template switching. To track age-related changes in TCR beta repertoire diversity, the study relied on deep sequencing normalized with unique cDNA molecular identifiers. Four age groups were formed from the donors: young (average roughly 15 years), middle-aged (approximately 40), aged (62) and long-lived (about 80). To avoid experimental bias, donors of different ages were randomly spread across the sequencing lanes. Using the same blood draw, the study looked at two additional independent replicas of 1 million unique cDNA reads for two donors, one aged 18 to 30 and the other aged 80 or older.

On this clonotype itself: What antigen it recognizes has not been identified. It has no much larger one-base neighbor in the sample; base qualities were not kept.

Broader findings and caveats from the paper: A strong correlation was found between observed TCR beta diversity and the percentage of naive T cells measured by flow cytometry. Compared with the aged group, more naive CD4+ T cells, fewer expanded clones and increased TCR diversity were shown by the long-lived group, suggesting age selection. The CMV infection status of donors was not known, potentially confounding age-related changes in expanded clonotypes. Observed TCR beta diversity per million T cells fell roughly linearly with age, and a significant reduction was already apparent by age about 36. Conclusive comparison of naive and antigen-experienced compartments was prevented by the profiling of bulk unsorted PBMCs. Estimates of total diversity based on one million sequenced T cells were considered lower bounds and underestimates.

Trimmed from V: 0 bases; trimmed from J: 8 bases; junction bases lacking a gene match: 6. As encoded in the germline V gene, CDR1 is SGHNT while CDR2 is YENEEA. Inclusive of the bounding cysteine and phenylalanine, the CDR3 is 16 residues long. Left in the record is the CDR3 DNA by itself, 48 bases read in frame from the first base. Libraries were made using 5' RACE. TCRdb names Illumina HiSeq 2500 as the instrument used. A second PCR of about 7 to 12 cycles was performed with a sample-barcoded 5' primer and a J-beta primer mix. A template-switch 5' adaptor carrying 12 random nucleotides introduced a unique molecular identifier onto each TCR beta cDNA molecule. Each sample yielded at least 2.5 million CDR3-containing paired-end reads. All of the RNA was converted into first-strand cDNA using the Mint cDNA synthesis kit, with a TRBC-specific oligonucleotide serving as the primer. Following uracil-DNA glycosylase treatment, all cDNA underwent a first 18-cycle PCR with the universal primers M1SS and BC2_uni_R. The study's processing was this. Normalization of each sample was performed by random selection of 1 million high-quality reads, each carrying a distinct molecular identifier. Reads with shared molecular identifiers were discarded instead of being binned into consensus sequences. MiTCR, with a Q25 quality threshold and the strictest error-elimination algorithm, was used for CDR3 identification, clonotype clustering and error correction. Lower-bound total TCR beta diversity was estimated with a nonparametric unseen species model using Euler transformation. The public reads were run again by TCRdb, first through fastp at Q25 and then through MiXCR, and only productive beta chains were kept. Each entry merges the rows of one CDR3 protein and shows their most common DNA and genes. TCRdb, rather than the study authors, made the V and J calls. This sample is represented by about a million distinct CDR3 sequences; roughly half of them were singletons. Roughly a fifth of the sample is taken by the ten largest.

The donors were 40 or so Caucasian individuals from Russia, aged roughly 6 to 100 years, who were systemically healthy. Roughly 11 milliliters of peripheral blood were drawn from each donor into EDTA-treated Vacutainer tubes. PBMCs were isolated by Ficoll-Paque density-gradient centrifugation, with at least 6 million obtained per sample. Total RNA was extracted from PBMCs with Trizol reagent, with at least 5.5 micrograms obtained per sample. The percentages of naive CD45RAhigh/CD27high T cells were determined by flow cytometry on a PBMC aliquot from every donor. Sample: blood. The chain joins TRBV11-3 to TRBJ2-1, and 11 bases in between align with TRBD2. This sequence originates from a woman in her sixties or seventies in good health. The CDR3 corresponds to CASSLDPLAGGYEQFF. The DNA reads as follows: TGTGCCAGCAGCTTAGATCCCCTAGCGGGGGGATATGAGCAGTTCTTC. The variable domain in full, with residues beyond the CDR3 obtained from the reference TRBV11-3 and TRBJ2-1 genes, is EAGVVQSPRYKIIEKKQPVAFWCNPISGHNTLYWYLQNLGQGPELLIRYENEEAVDDSQLPKDRFSAERLKGVDSTLKIQPAELGDSAVYLCASSLDPLAGGYEQFFGPGTRLTVL.